The clone carrying this T cell receptor (beta chain) was recorded only once. Authors' data handling: Amplification from reference gene primers served as the basis for estimated nucleated cell counts. Libraries were prepared by immunoSEQ multiplex PCR; TCRdb keeps only in-frame clonotypes and omits some of them. The V and J calls and clone size come from that table; D and trimming were worked out from the DNA. The sample lists just under 300,000 clones; around 90% were seen once. This sample is part of a study of blood T cell repertoires in COVID-19. Study as a whole: The samples span acute and convalescent COVID-19 from the United States, Italy and Spain. In each case, the material was cDNA or gDNA derived from T cells, B-cell-depleted T cells, or PBMCs.

Looked up from germline, CDR1 is LGHNA and CDR2 is YSLEER. V was pared by 3 bases and J by 4 bases, with 5 bases of the junction left unmatched. This CDR3 region has 15 residues. The chain employs TRBV4-3 and TRBJ1-4, with 7 bases identical to TRBD1. The sequence derives from a man between 65 and 85 years old with acute or convalescent COVID-19. Material: peripheral blood. CDR3 bases: TGCGCCAGCAGCCACCGGACAGGAGTTAATGAAAAACTGTTTTTT. Amino acid sequence: CASSHRTGVNEKLFF.